This TCR beta chain was documented in a study of blood T cell repertoires in COVID-19. On the study more broadly: Italy, Spain and the United States were the sources of the convalescent and acute COVID-19 samples. PBMCs, B-cell-depleted T cells, or T cells were the source of the cDNA or gDNA that made up the material.

Per the original methods: Cell counts per sample came from amplifying reference gene primers. Generated by immunoSEQ multiplex PCR, the TCRdb table keeps only in-frame clones and is missing some. V and J calls and clone size are copied from that table; D and trimming were computed from the DNA. Among 80,000 to 95,000 clones listed, more than 70% were seen once. CDR1 and CDR2 from the germline V gene are SGHRS and YFSETQ. The ends were cut back, 3 bases at V and 4 bases at J, with 27 bases in the middle. The CDR3 runs to 19 residues. This receptor was identified in a woman at least 80 years old in a cohort sampled during active or convalescent COVID-19. Sequencing was performed on peripheral blood. The chain joins TRBV5-1 to TRBJ2-3; TRBD2 might be the D (6 bases). CDR3 sequence: CASSSEVVISGISADTQYF. For the CDR3, the DNA is TGCGCCAGCAGCTCTGAGGTAGTTATTAGCGGTATAAGCGCAGATACGCAGTATTTT.